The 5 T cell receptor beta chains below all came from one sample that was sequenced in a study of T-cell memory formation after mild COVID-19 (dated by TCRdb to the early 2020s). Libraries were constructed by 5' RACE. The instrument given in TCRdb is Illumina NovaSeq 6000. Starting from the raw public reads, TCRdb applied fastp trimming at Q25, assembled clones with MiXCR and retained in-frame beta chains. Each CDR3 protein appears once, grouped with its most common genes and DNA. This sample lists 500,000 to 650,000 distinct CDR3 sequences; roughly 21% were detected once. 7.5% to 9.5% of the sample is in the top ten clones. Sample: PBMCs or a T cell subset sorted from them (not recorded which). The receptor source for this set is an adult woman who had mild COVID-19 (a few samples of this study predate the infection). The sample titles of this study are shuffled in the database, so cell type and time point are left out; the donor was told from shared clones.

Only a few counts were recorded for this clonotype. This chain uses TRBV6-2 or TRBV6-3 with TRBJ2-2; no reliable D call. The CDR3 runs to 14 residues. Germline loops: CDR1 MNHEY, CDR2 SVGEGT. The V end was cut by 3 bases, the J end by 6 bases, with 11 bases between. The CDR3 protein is CASSYLSSSGELFF. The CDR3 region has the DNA TGTGCCAGCAGTTATTTGAGTTCCTCCGGGGAGCTGTTTTTT.

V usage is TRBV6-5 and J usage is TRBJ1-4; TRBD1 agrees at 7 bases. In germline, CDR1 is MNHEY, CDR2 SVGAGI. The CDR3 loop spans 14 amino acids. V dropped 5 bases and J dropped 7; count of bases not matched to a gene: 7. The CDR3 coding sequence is TGTGCCAGCAGTCACGACAGGGTCGGTGAAAAACTGTTTTTT. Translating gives CASSHDRVGEKLFF.

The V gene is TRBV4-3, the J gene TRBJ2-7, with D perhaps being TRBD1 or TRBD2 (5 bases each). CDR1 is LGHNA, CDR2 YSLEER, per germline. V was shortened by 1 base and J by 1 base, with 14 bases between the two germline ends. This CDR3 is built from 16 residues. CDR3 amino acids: CASSQAYGARSYEQYF. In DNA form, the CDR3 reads TGCGCCAGCAGCCAAGCTTACGGGGCGAGGTCCTACGAGCAGTACTTC.

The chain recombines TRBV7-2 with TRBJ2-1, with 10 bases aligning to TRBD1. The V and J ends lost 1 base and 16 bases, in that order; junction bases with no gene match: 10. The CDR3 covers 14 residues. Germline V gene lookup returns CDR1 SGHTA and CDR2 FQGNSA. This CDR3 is CASSLGPQDRGGFF. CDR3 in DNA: TGTGCCAGCAGCTTAGGTCCCCAGGACAGGGGGGGATTCTTC.

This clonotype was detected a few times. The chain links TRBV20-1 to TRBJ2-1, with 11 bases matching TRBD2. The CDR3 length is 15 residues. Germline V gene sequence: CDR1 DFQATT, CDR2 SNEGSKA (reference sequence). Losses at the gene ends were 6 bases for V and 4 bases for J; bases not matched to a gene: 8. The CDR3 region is CSAYSGGAGYNEQFF. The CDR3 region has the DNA TGCAGTGCATATAGCGGGGGGGCCGGTTACAATGAGCAGTTCTTC.